These 24 T cell receptor beta chains came from one sample sequenced in a study of T cells in Graves' hyperthyroidism and ophthalmopathy. There were TCR beta CDR3 regions amplified from RNA transcripts. First-round RT-PCR of the TCR CDR3 relied on the HTBI primer set. TCRdb reprocessed the multiplex PCR reads via MiXCR and lists one record per CDR3 protein. In the table there are about half a million distinct CDR3 sequences, around 22% of which are singletons. The specimen sequenced was blood. All receptors derive from a young woman with Graves' ophthalmopathy.

The chain couples TRBV29-1 to TRBJ2-5, with a tentative D call TRBD1 (5 bases). CDR1 SQVTM and CDR2 ANQGSEA come from the germline V gene. This CDR3 spans 13 amino acids. Trimming left V 2 bases short and J 4 bases short, with 11 bases between. This CDR3 is CSVEIGVRETQYF. DNA for the CDR3: TGCAGCGTTGAAATAGGGGTGCGAGAGACCCAGTACTTC.

The chain links TRBV20-1 to TRBJ1-2, with a weak D call TRBD1 (5 bases). Germline assignment: CDR1 DFQATT and CDR2 SNEGSKA (reference sequence). CDR3 size: 12 residues. V was cut by 1 base and J by 3 bases, with 6 bases left in between. The CDR3 nucleotides are TGCAGTGCTAGAGCGACAGACTATGGCTACACCTTC. Translating it yields CSARATDYGYTF.

The rearrangement uses TRBV9 and TRBJ2-3; D might be TRBD2 (5 bases). The CDR3 is 15 residues long. Germline V gene lookup returns CDR1 SGDLS and CDR2 YYNGEE. Trimming took 4 bases from V and 5 from J, leaving 17 bases between them. The CDR3 loop is CASSPRGRERDTQYF. CDR3 nucleotide sequence: TGTGCCAGCAGCCCCCGCGGTAGGGAGAGAGATACGCAGTATTTT.

This clonotype was picked up many times. This sequence joins TRBV6-5 and TRBJ1-1; D is undetermined. V lost 2 bases, J lost 2 bases, and 15 bases lay in between. CDR3 size: 16 residues. CDR1 MNHEY and CDR2 SVGAGI come from the germline V gene. The chain's CDR3 is CASSYPLADGNTEAFF. CDR3 nucleotide sequence: TGTGCCAGCAGTTACCCTTTGGCGGACGGTAACACTGAAGCTTTCTTT.

The genes are TRBV4-1 and TRBJ1-1; D is undetermined. Germline-derived CDR1 and CDR2 are MGHRA and YSYEKL. CDR3 length: 15 amino acids. V lost 0 bases and J 0 bases, leaving 8 bases between the germline ends. The CDR3: CASSQEAAVNTEAFF. CDR3 coding DNA: TGCGCCAGCAGCCAAGAAGCAGCGGTGAACACTGAAGCTTTCTTT.

The chain is built from TRBV20-1 and TRBJ1-1; 7 bases are a match to TRBD1. V was clipped by 6 bases and J by 11 bases; unmatched bases: 18. The CDR3 length is 14 residues. Germline CDR1 reads DFQATT; CDR2 reads SNEGSKA (reference sequence). The CDR3 loop reads CSATTGTASKWAFF. Written as DNA, the CDR3 is TGCAGTGCAACCACCGGGACAGCATCCAAATGGGCTTTCTTT.

This clonotype has only a few counts. The chain joins TRBV6-2 or TRBV6-3 to TRBJ1-5; D gene ambiguous. This CDR3 is 15 amino acids long. CDR1 and CDR2 from the germline V gene are MNHEY and SVGEGT. V was shortened by 6 bases and J by 3 bases, with 15 bases between the two germline ends. The CDR3 sequence: CASRNFEGVNQPQHF. The CDR3 DNA reads as TGTGCCAGCAGGAACTTTGAGGGAGTCAATCAGCCCCAGCATTTT.

This clonotype was observed at least ten times. The CDR3 here is CASSFLSAVRFYEQYF. CDR3 nucleotides: TGTGCCAGCAGTTTTCTGTCGGCAGTTCGATTTTACGAGCAGTACTTC. The V and J genes are TRBV28 and TRBJ2-7; D is unclear. Deletions cut 3 bases from V and 4 bases from J, with 19 bases between. Germline V gene data show CDR1 as MDHEN and CDR2 as SYDVKM. There are 16 residues in the CDR3.

This clonotype came up many times. The J gene is TRBJ2-5, the V gene TRBV7-2, with 10 bases matching TRBD2. Germline assignment: CDR1 SGHTA and CDR2 FQGNSA. Trimming removed 2 bases from V and 5 bases from J; junction bases left unmatched: 11. The CDR3 covers 17 residues. Written as DNA, the CDR3 is TGTGCCAGCAGCTTAACGACTAGCGGGCTTAACAGGGAGACCCAGTACTTC. Its translation is CASSLTTSGLNRETQYF.

This clonotype was recorded many times. V is TRBV6-5 and J is TRBJ1-1; D remains ambiguous. The CDR3 runs to 16 residues. Trimming shortened V by 0 bases and J by 0 bases, and 11 bases separated the two germline ends. CDR1 is MNHEY and CDR2 is SVGAGI in the germline V gene. CDR3 sequence reads: CASSYSRTAMNTEAFF. The DNA for the CDR3 is TGTGCCAGCAGTTACTCTCGGACGGCTATGAACACTGAAGCTTTCTTT.

This clonotype was counted at least ten times. The V and J genes are TRBV20-1 and TRBJ2-7; TRBD2 agrees at 10 bases. Germline CDR1 DFQATT, CDR2 SNEGSKA (reference sequence). The J segment lost 0 bases and the V segment lost 0 bases, leaving 2 bases of the junction unmatched. The CDR3 has 15 amino acids. The CDR3 loop is CSARDGTSDSYEQYF. DNA of the CDR3: TGCAGTGCTAGAGACGGGACTAGCGACTCCTACGAGCAGTACTTC.

This clonotype was recorded many times. The chain couples TRBV5-6 to TRBJ2-2, with D tentatively TRBD2 (6 bases). The V end was cut by 1 base, the J end by 6 bases, with 10 bases between. The CDR3 totals 14 residues. Germline V CDR1 and CDR2: SGHDT, YYEEEE. As DNA, the CDR3 is TGTGCCAGCAGCTTGTTAGGGGAGGCCGGGGAGCTGTTTTTT. As protein: CASSLLGEAGELFF.

This clonotype was observed a few times. The chain joins TRBV11-2 to TRBJ2-7; 9 bases match TRBD1. Trimming took 4 bases from V and 2 from J; bases not matched to a gene: 6. Germline V lookup: CDR1 SGHAT, CDR2 FQNNGV. This CDR3 is built from 15 residues. Here the CDR3 DNA reads TGTGCCAGCAGCTCCCCGCGGACAGGGGCCTACGAGCAGTACTTC. Translated: CASSSPRTGAYEQYF.

This clonotype showed up many times. A single base separates this from a much larger clone, so it may be a read error. The J gene is TRBJ1-1, the V gene TRBV28; D gene uncertain. Per the germline V gene, CDR1 is MDHEN and CDR2 is SYDVKM. The CDR3 consists of 12 residues. The CDR3 nucleotides read TGTGCCAGCAGTTCGAGTTACACTGAAGCTTGCTTT. Translating it yields CASSSSYTEACF.

There are many counts of this clonotype. The chain links TRBV9 to TRBJ2-2; the D gene is possibly TRBD1 (5 bases). This CDR3 has 17 amino acids. CDR1 and CDR2 (germline): SGDLS, YYNGEE. V lost 3 bases and J lost 1, with 16 bases in between. CDR3 residues: CASSEQAGIRNTGELFF. The CDR3 DNA follows: TGTGCCAGCAGCGAACAGGCAGGGATCAGGAACACCGGGGAGCTGTTTTTT.

The chain recombines TRBV12-3 or TRBV12-4 with TRBJ1-2; maybe TRBD1 (6 bases). There are 14 residues in the CDR3. V lost 3 bases and J 3 bases, leaving 11 bases between the germline ends. This chain's CDR3 is CASSLRGHDYGYTF. The CDR3 DNA is TGTGCCAGCAGTTTGAGGGGACATGACTATGGCTACACCTTC.

This clonotype was counted many times. The rearrangement uses TRBV15 and TRBJ1-1, with D possibly TRBD1 on 6 matching bases. Trimming removed 0 bases from V and 7 bases from J, with 24 bases in between. CDR3 length: 18 amino acids. In germline, CDR1 is LNHNV, CDR2 YYDKDF (reference sequence). CDR3 residues: CATSRDWDIVGLHNEAFF. DNA for the CDR3: TGTGCCACCAGCAGAGATTGGGACATCGTAGGCCTCCACAATGAAGCTTTCTTT.

This clonotype was seen only a few times. The J gene is TRBJ2-6, the V gene TRBV14; no reliable D call. Germline lookup yields CDR1 SGHDN and CDR2 FVKESK. The germline V and J ends were trimmed by 2 bases and 0 bases, with 14 bases remaining between them. This CDR3 spans 18 amino acids. In DNA form, the CDR3 reads TGTGCCAGCAGCCAACGACACCTTACCTTCTCTGGGGCCAACGTCCTGACTTTC. Translated, it gives CASSQRHLTFSGANVLTF.

This clonotype was counted ten times or more. The chain joins TRBV6-5 to TRBJ1-1; D is uncertain. The germline V gene has CDR1 MNHEY and CDR2 SVGAGI. This CDR3 is 15 amino acids long. Trimming cost V 4 bases and J 0 bases, with 12 bases left between them. DNA for the CDR3: TGTGCCAGCAGTTCCCTACTAAGGATGAACACTGAAGCTTTCTTT. Its protein product is CASSSLLRMNTEAFF.

Many counts were recorded for this clonotype. The chain has TRBV5-1 and TRBJ2-4; weak D call: TRBD2 (5 bases). Deletions cut 0 bases from V and 8 bases from J, with 9 bases between. This CDR3 spans 13 amino acids. Looked up from germline, CDR1 is SGHRS and CDR2 is YFSETQ. CDR3 residues: CASSLDGSDIQYF. The CDR3 nucleotides read TGCGCCAGCAGCTTGGATGGGAGCGACATTCAGTACTTC.

This clonotype was detected many times. This sequence joins TRBV7-3 and TRBJ2-5; possibly TRBD1 or TRBD2 for D (5 bases each). The CDR3 is made up of 13 amino acids. With 2 bases removed from V and 6 bases from J, the gap between germline ends came to 10 bases. Germline values: CDR1 SGHTA, CDR2 FQGTGA. CDR3: CASSLQGGQTQYF. The CDR3 nucleotides are TGTGCCAGCAGCTTACAGGGCGGGCAGACCCAGTACTTC.

The chain uses TRBV14 and TRBJ1-1; D perhaps matches TRBD1 (6 bases). Between the trimmed V and J ends, which lost 3 bases and 1 base, there was a span of 12 bases. CDR1 is SGHDN and CDR2 is FVKESK in the germline V gene. This CDR3 is 15 amino acids long. For the CDR3, the DNA is TGTGCCAGCAGCCAGGTTGGGGGCGCGAACACTGAAGCTTTCTTT. It yields the protein CASSQVGGANTEAFF.

In its sample, this clonotype was seen many times. The gene calls are TRBV11-3 and TRBJ2-2; the match to TRBD1 covers 7 bases. CDR3 size: 13 residues. Germline CDR1 is SGHNT and CDR2 is YENEEA. V trimming: 8 bases; J trimming: 5 bases; junction bases outside the gene matches: 5. For the CDR3, the DNA is TGTGCCAGCTCGGGACAGACAACCGGGGAGCTGTTTTTT. Translating gives CASSGQTTGELFF.

This clonotype showed up just a few times. The chain employs TRBV18 and TRBJ1-5, with 9 bases identical to TRBD1. There are 15 residues in the CDR3. The V segment lost 6 bases and the J segment 6 bases; nucleotides outside the gene matches: 9. Germline values: CDR1 KGHSH, CDR2 LQKENI. The CDR3 here is CASSPGTGTLQPQHF. The CDR3 coding sequence is TGTGCCAGCTCCCCGGGGACAGGGACCCTTCAGCCCCAGCATTTT. Together with reference TRBV18 and TRBJ1-5, the CDR3 gives the full variable domain: NAGVMQNPRHLVRRRGQEARLRCSPMKGHSHVYWYRQLPEEGLKFMVYLQKENIIDESGMPKERFSAEFPKEGPSILRIQQVVRGDSAAYFCASSPGTGTLQPQHFGDGTRLSIL.